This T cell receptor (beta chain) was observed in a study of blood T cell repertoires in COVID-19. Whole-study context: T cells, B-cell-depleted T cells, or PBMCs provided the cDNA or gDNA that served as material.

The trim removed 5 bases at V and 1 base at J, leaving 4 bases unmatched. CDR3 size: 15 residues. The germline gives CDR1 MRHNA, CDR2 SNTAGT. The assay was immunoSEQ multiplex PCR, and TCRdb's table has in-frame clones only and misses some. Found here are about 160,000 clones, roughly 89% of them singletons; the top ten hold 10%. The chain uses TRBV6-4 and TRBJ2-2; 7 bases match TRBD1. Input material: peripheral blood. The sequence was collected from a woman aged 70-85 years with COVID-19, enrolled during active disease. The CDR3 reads CASSPDRENTGELFF. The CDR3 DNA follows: TGTGCCAGCAGTCCCGACAGGGAGAACACCGGGGAGCTGTTTTTT.